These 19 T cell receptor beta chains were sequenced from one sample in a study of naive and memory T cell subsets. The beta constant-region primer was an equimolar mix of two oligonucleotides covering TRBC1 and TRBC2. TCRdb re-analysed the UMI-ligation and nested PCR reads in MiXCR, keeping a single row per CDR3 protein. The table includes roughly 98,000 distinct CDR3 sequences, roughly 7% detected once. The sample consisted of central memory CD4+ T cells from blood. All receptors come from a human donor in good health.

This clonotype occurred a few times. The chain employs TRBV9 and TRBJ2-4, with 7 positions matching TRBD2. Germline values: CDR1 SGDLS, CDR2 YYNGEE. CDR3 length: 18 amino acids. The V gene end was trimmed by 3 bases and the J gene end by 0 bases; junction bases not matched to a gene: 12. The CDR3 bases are TGTGCCAGCAGCGAGGAGGACCAGCGGGGCATAGCCAAAAACATTCAGTACTTC. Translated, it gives CASSEEDQRGIAKNIQYF.

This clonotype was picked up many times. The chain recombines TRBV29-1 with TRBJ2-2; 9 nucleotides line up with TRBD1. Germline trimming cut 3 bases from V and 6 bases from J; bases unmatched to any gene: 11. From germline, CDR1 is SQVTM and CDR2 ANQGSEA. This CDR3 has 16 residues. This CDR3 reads CSVERGGQGMAGELFF. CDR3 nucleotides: TGCAGCGTTGAGAGAGGAGGACAGGGGATGGCCGGGGAGCTGTTTTTT.

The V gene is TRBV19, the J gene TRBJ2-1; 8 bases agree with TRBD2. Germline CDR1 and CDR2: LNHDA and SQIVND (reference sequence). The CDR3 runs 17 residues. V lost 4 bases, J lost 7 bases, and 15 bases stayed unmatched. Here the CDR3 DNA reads TGTGCCAGTAGTAACGGCGGGAGGAGGCCCAGCAGGAATGAGCAGTTCTTC. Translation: CASSNGGRRPSRNEQFF.

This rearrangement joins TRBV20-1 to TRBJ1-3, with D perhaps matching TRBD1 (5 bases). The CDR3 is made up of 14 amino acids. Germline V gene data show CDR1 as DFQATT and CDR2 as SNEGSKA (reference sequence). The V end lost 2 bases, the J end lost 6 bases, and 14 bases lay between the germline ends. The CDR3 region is CSARKDTSQNTIYF. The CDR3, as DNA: TGCAGTGCTAGAAAGGACACCTCTCAAAACACCATATATTTT.

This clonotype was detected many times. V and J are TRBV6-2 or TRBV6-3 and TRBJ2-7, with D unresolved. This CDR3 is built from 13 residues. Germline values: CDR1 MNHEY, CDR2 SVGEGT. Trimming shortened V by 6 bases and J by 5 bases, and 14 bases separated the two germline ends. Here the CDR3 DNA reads TGTGCCAGCAGCCGTGCGGCCCTCAACGAGCAGTACTTC. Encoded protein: CASSRAALNEQYF.

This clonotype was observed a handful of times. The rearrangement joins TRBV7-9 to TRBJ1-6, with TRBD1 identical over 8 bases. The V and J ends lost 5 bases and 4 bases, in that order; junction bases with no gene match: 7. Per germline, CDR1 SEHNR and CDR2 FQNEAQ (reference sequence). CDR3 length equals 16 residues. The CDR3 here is CASSHGQGFYNSPLHF. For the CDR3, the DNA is TGTGCCAGCAGCCACGGACAGGGTTTTTATAATTCACCCCTCCACTTT.

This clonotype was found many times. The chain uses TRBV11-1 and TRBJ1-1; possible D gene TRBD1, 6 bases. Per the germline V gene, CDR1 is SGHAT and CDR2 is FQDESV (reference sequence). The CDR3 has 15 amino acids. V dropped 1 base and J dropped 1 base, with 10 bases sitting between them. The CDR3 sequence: CASSLVGGANTEAFF. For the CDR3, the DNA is TGTGCCAGCAGCTTAGTGGGGGGGGCGAACACTGAAGCTTTCTTT.

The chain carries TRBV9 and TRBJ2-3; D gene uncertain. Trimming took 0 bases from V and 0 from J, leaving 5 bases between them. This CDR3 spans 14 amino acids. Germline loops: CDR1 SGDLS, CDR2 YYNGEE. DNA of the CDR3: TGTGCCAGCAGCGTAGTGACGAGCACAGATACGCAGTATTTT. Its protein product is CASSVVTSTDTQYF.

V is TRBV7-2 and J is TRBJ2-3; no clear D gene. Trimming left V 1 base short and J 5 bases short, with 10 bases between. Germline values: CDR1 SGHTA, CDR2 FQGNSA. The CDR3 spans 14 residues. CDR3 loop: CASSLGSSGDTQYF. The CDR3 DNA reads TGTGCCAGCAGCTTAGGGTCTTCTGGAGATACGCAGTATTTT.

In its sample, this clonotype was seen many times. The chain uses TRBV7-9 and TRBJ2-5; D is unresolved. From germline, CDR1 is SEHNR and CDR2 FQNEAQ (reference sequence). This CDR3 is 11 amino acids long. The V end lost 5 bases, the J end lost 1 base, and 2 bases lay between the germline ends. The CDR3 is CASSPQETQYF. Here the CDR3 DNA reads TGTGCCAGCAGCCCCCAAGAGACCCAGTACTTC.

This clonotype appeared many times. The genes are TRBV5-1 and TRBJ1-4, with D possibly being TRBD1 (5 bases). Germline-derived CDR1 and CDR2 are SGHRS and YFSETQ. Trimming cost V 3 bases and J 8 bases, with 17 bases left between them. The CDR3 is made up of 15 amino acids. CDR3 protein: CASSYDGMEGEKLFF. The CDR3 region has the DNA TGCGCCAGCAGCTACGACGGCATGGAGGGGGAAAAACTGTTTTTT.

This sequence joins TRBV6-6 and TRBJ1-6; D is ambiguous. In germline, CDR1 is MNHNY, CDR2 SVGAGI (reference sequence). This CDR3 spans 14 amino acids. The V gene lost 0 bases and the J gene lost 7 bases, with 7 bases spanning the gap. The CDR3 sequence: CASSYSGRNSPLHF. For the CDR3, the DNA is TGTGCCAGCAGTTACTCAGGGAGAAATTCACCCCTCCACTTT.

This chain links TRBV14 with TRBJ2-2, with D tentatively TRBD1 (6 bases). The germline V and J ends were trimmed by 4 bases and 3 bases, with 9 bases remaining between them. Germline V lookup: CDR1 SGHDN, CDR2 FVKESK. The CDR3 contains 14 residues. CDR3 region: CASSRTVYTGELFF. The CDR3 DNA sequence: TGTGCCAGCAGCCGGACAGTCTACACCGGGGAGCTGTTTTTT.

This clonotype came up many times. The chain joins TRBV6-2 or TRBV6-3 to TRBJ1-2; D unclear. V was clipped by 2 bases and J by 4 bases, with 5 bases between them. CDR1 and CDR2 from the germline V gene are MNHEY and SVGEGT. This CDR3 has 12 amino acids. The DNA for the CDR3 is TGTGCCAGCAGTTACGGACCCTATGGCTACACCTTC. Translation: CASSYGPYGYTF.

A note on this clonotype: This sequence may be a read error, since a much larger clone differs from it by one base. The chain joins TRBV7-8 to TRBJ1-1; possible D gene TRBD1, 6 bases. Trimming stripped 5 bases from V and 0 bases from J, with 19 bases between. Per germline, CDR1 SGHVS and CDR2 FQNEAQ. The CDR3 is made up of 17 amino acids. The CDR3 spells CASSLAGQLNLNTEAFF. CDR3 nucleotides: TGTGCCAGCAGCCTTGCCGGACAGCTGAATCTGAACACTGAAGCTTTCTTT. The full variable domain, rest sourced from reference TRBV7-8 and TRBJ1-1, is GAGVSQSPRYKVAKRGQDVALRCDPISGHVSLFWYQQALGQGPEFLTYFQNEAQLDKSGLPSDRFFAERPEGSVSTLKIQRTQQEDSAVYLCASSLAGQLNLNTEAFFGQGTRLTVV.

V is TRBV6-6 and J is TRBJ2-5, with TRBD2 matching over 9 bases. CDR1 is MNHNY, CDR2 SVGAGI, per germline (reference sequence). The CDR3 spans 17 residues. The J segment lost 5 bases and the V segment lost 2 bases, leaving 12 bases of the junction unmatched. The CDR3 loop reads CASSYLQTAGGGETQYF. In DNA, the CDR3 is TGTGCCAGCAGTTACCTTCAAACGGCGGGGGGGGGTGAGACCCAGTACTTC.

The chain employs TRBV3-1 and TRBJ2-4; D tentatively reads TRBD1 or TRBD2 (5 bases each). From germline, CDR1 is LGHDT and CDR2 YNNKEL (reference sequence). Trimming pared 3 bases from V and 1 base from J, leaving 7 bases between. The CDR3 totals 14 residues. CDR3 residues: CASSQWGAKNIQYF. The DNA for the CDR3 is TGTGCCAGCAGCCAGTGGGGGGCCAAAAACATTCAGTACTTC.

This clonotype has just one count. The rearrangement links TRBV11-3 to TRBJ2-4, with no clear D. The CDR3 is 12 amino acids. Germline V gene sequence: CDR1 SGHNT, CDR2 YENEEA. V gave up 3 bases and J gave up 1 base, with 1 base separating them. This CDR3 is CASSLAKNIQYF. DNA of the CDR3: TGTGCCAGCAGCTTGGCCAAAAACATTCAGTACTTC.

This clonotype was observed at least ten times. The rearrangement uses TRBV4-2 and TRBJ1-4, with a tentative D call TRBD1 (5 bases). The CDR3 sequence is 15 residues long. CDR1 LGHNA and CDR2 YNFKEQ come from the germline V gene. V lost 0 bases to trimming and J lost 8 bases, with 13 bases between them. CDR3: CASSQDRDDGEKLFF. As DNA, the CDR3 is TGTGCCAGCAGCCAAGACCGGGACGATGGAGAAAAACTGTTTTTT.